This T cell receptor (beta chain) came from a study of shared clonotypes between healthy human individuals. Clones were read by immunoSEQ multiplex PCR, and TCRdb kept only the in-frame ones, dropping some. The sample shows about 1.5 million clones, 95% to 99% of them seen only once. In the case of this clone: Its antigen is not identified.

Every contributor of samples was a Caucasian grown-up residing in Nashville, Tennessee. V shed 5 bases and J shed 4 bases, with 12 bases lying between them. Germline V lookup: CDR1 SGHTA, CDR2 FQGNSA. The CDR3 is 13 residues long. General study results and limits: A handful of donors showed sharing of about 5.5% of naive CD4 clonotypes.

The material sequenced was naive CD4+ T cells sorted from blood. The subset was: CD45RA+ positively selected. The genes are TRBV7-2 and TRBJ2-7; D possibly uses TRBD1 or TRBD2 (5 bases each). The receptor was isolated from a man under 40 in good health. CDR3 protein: CASSRDRKYEQYF. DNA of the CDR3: TGTGCCAGCAGCCGGGACCGAAAATACGAGCAGTACTTC.